This T cell receptor (beta chain) was recorded in a study of T cells after posttransplantation cyclophosphamide. This clone has just one count. Assay: immunoSEQ multiplex PCR; the TCRdb copy retains only in-frame clones and omits some. The repertoire consists of approximately 32,000 clones, with 80% to 90% occurring once and the leading ten covering 15%. The CDR3 runs 18 residues. Per germline, CDR1 MDHEN and CDR2 SYDVKM. Trimming left V 2 bases short and J 2 bases short, with 19 bases between. The source is a woman aged 40 to 50 with a blood cancer, CMV-positive, and with a related stem cell donor. The chain combines TRBV28 with TRBJ1-5; the D gene is possibly TRBD1 (5 bases). Sequenced: PBMCs. The CDR3 region is CASSLVFGGTIGNQPQHF. CDR3 DNA sequence: TGTGCCAGCAGTTTAGTCTTCGGAGGGACGATCGGCAATCAGCCCCAGCATTTT.